Shown below are 3 T cell receptor beta chains from a single sample sequenced in a study of shared clonotypes between healthy human individuals. Clones were sequenced by immunoSEQ multiplex PCR, and TCRdb holds only the in-frame ones, with some missing. The sample shows roughly 1,000,000 clones, about 80% of them seen only once. Sample: memory CD4+ T cells from PBMCs. Noted subset: CD45RA-negative fraction. These receptors came from a man younger than 35 in good health. Some clones in this sample may be carry-over from other donors' samples.

Concerning this clone: One base away lies a much larger clone, so this may be a sequencing read error. The same CDR3 can be traced to other DNA sequences in this sample. V usage is TRBV11-3 and J usage is TRBJ2-3; D may be TRBD1 or TRBD2 (6 bases each). CDR1 is SGHNT, CDR2 YENEEA, per germline. V gave up 5 bases and J gave up 6 bases, with 9 bases separating them. The CDR3 covers 12 residues. CDR3 protein: CASSPGADTQYF. The DNA of the CDR3 is TGTGCCAGCAGCCCGGGGGCCGATACGCAGTATTTT. The full variable domain, rest sourced from reference TRBV11-3 and TRBJ2-3, is EAGVVQSPRYKIIEKKQPVAFWCNPISGHNTLYWYLQNLGQGPELLIRYENEEAVDDSQLPKDRFSAERLKGVDSTLKIQPAELGDSAVYLCASSPGADTQYFGPGTRLTVL.

This clone was observed once. This chain connects TRBV2 to TRBJ2-2; tentative D call: TRBD2 (6 bases). CDR1 and CDR2 (germline): SNHLY, FYNNEI. This CDR3 spans 14 amino acids. Trimming pared 10 bases from V and 7 bases from J, leaving 19 bases between. The CDR3 region is CATGAWRDGGELFF. CDR3 in DNA: TGTGCCACCGGCGCGTGGCGGGATGGCGGGGAGCTGTTTTTT.

The sample holds one count of this clone. Being one base from a much bigger clone, this may be a read error. V is TRBV6-1 and J is TRBJ1-5, with D maybe TRBD1 (5 bases). Per the germline V gene, CDR1 is MNHNS and CDR2 is SASEGT. The CDR3 is 15 residues long. With 1 base removed from V and 0 bases from J, the gap between germline ends came to 7 bases. The CDR3 region is CASSEGGLSNQPQHF. The CDR3 region has the DNA TGTGCCAGCAGTGAAGGGGGACTTAGCAATCAGCCCCAGCATTTT.